The sequence of this T cell receptor (beta chain) was determined in a study of blood T cell repertoires in COVID-19. As handled by the study authors: The assay estimated nucleated cells by amplifying reference gene primers. Profiling relied on immunoSEQ multiplex PCR, and the TCRdb table lists in-frame clones only, not all of them. The V and J calls and clone size are taken from that table; D and trimming were inferred from the DNA. The repertoire includes 100,000 or so clones, about 90% of them detected once, and around 20% sits in the top ten. Trimming removed 2 bases at V and 3 bases at J, with 10 bases between. The CDR3 has 14 residues. Per the germline V gene, CDR1 is SGHTA and CDR2 is FQGNSA.

Sequencing was carried out using peripheral blood. The TCR comes from a human donor in a cohort sampled during active COVID-19. V and J are TRBV7-2 and TRBJ1-1; the D is unclear. The CDR3 DNA reads as TGTGCCAGCAGCTTACGGAGGGCGGACACTGAAGCTTTCTTT. It encodes CASSLRRADTEAFF. The whole variable domain, remainder taken from reference TRBV7-2 and TRBJ1-1, is GAGVSQSPSNKVTEKGKDVELRCDPISGHTALYWYRQSLGQGLEFLIYFQGNSAPDKSGLPSDRFSAERTGGSVSTLTIQRTQQEDSAVYLCASSLRRADTEAFFGQGTRLTVV.